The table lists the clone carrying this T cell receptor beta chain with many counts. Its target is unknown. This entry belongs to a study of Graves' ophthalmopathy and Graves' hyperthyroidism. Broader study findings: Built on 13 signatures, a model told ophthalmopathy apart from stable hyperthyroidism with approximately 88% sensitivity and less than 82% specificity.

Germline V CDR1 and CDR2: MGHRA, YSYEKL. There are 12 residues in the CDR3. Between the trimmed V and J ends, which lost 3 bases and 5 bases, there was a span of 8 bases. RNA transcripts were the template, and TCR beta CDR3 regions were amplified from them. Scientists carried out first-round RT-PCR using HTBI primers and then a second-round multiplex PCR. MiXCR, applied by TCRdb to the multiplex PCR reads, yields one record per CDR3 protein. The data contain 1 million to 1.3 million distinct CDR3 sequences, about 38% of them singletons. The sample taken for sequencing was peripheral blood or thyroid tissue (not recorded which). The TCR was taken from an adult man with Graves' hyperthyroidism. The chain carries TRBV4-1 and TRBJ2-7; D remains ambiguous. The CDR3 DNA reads TGCGCCAGCAGCCAGGCGGACCACGAGCAGTACTTC. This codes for CASSQADHEQYF.